This record covers a single TCR beta chain. This clone was observed a handful of times. What antigen it recognizes has not been identified. No much larger clone is present one base from it, and per-base qualities are unavailable. CDR1 and CDR2, looked up from the germline V gene, are SQVTM and ANQGSEA. Counted from cysteine to phenylalanine, this CDR3 has 14 amino acids. Kept here is only the CDR3 DNA, which spans 42 bases and is read in frame from base 1. From V the trimming removes 6 bases and from J it removes 0 bases, while the gene matches leave 7 bases of the junction unaccounted for. For sequencing of the TCRbeta CDR3 region, genomic DNA was extracted from the sorted cells. The immunoSEQ Assay was used to sequence the TCRbeta CDR3 regions. The table was pulled from immuneACCESS by TCRdb, which kept in-frame rearrangements only. Such tables lose some clones; where checked, under half of the loss comes from unresolved V genes, and the rest has no known cause. This sample is represented by tens of thousands of clones; about 65% of them were singletons. Of the sample, over 20% falls within the top ten clones.

Patients with a history of autoimmune disease or receiving systemic immunosuppression were excluded from the trial. Peripheral blood for TCR sequencing was collected from all dose cohorts at baseline, on cycle 4 day 1, and on cycle 7 day 1. Samples came from an open-label, multicenter, first-in-human phase I dose-escalation trial of ivuxolimab. Adults with locally advanced or metastatic melanoma, renal cell carcinoma, hepatocellular carcinoma or head and neck squamous cell carcinoma were enrolled in the trial. Before TCR sequencing, CD4+ T cells and CD8+ T cells from peripheral blood were sorted into separate populations. This record comes from a study of OX40 agonist ivuxolimab in advanced cancers. Regarding the study in general: Ivuxolimab, which targeted the costimulatory receptor OX40 (CD134), was an agonistic, fully human IgG2 monoclonal antibody. Among the roughly 50 dose-escalation patients, some 19 had hepatocellular carcinoma, around 15 melanoma, 9 renal cell carcinoma and 9 head and neck cancer. Partial responses were achieved by three dose-escalation patients, of whom one had hepatocellular carcinoma and two had cutaneous melanoma. The paper describes the monotherapy dose-escalation part (N = 52 patients) of the phase I trial of ivuxolimab. In the dose-escalation cohort, more than 80% of patients were male, and the mean age was roughly 60 years with a range of roughly 20 to 80. Peripheral TCRbeta sequencing aimed to test whether ivuxolimab altered TCR sequence diversity and caused clonal T-cell expansion. Patients were allowed to have had prior anti-PD-1, anti-PD-L1 or anti-CTLA-4 therapy, and roughly two fifths of the dose-escalation patients had been treated with checkpoint inhibitors. Intravenous ivuxolimab was administered to patients every 2 weeks at six dose levels: 0.01, 0.1, 0.3, 1.5, 3 and 10 mg/kg. Study-wide conclusions, independent of this receptor: Low levels of normalized T-cell clonal expansion were also seen in some patients who did not respond. In the 0.1-3.0 mg/kg groups, partial responders had among the lowest normalized peripheral clonal expansion, particularly in CD8+ T cells. Which antigens the clonally expanded peripheral T cells were specific for was not determined. After ivuxolimab, CD8+ T cells had more expanded clones than CD4+ T cells on average. At doses of 0.1 to 3.0 mg/kg, clonal expansion of both CD4+ and CD8+ blood T cells was observed from baseline to week 6.

The origin of this receptor is an adult with an advanced solid tumor such as melanoma, head and neck, liver or kidney cancer. The sequence is built from TRBV29-1 and TRBJ1-2; a stretch of 7 junction bases matches TRBD1. The sample here was CD4+ or CD8+ T cells sorted from blood, taken in a trial of the OX40 agonist ivuxolimab. The CDR3 is CSVGDREANYGYTF. The base sequence is TGCAGCGTGGGTGACAGGGAAGCTAACTATGGCTACACCTTC.